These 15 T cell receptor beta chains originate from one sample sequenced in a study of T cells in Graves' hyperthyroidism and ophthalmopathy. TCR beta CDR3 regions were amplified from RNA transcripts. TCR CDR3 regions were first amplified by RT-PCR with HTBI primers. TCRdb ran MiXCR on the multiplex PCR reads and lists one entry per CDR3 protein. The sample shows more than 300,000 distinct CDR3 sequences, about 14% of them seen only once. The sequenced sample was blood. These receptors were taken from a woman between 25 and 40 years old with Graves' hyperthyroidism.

Here the CDR3 DNA reads TGTGCCAGCGGACGGGGATCAGCGGGAGTGAGCGAGCAGTACTTC. Protein sequence: CASGRGSAGVSEQYF. This rearrangement joins TRBV7-9 to TRBJ2-7; 8 nucleotides agree with TRBD2. Germline CDR1 reads SEHNR; CDR2 reads FQNEAQ (reference sequence). This CDR3 contains 15 residues. The J segment lost 6 bases and the V segment lost 8 bases, leaving 15 bases of the junction unmatched.

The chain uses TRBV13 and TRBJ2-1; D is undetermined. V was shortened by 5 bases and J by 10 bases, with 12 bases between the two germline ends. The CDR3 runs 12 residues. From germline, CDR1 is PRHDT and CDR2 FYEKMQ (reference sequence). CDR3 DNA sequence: TGTGCCAGCAGCCGACCATTGGGGGAGCAGTTCTTC. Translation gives CASSRPLGEQFF.

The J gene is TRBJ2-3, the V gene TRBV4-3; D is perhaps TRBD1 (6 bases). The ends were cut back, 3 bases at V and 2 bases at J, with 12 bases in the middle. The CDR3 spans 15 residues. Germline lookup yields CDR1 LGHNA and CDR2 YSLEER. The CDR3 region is CASSHMDSNTDTQYF. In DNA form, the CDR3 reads TGCGCCAGCAGCCACATGGACAGCAACACAGATACGCAGTATTTT.

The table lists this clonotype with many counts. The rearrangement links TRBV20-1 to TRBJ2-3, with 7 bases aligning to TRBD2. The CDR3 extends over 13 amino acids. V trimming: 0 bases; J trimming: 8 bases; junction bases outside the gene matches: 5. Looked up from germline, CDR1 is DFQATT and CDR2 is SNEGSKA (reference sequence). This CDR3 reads CSAREASGSTQYF. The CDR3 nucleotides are TGCAGTGCTAGAGAGGCTAGCGGAAGTACGCAGTATTTT.

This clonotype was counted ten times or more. The CDR3 DNA follows: TGTGCCAGCAGTGAGGTGGGAGGAGGCTACAATGAGCAGTTCTTC. This codes for CASSEVGGGYNEQFF. V usage is TRBV2 and J usage is TRBJ2-1; maybe TRBD2 (6 bases). Trimming took 3 bases from V and 3 from J, leaving 12 bases between them. CDR3 size: 15 residues. Per the germline V gene, CDR1 is SNHLY and CDR2 is FYNNEI.

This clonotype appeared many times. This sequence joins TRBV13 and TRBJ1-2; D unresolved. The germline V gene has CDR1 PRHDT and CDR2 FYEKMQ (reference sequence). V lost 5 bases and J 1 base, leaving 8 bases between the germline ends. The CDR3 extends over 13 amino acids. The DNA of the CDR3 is TGTGCCAGCAGCACCCCACATAACTATGGCTACACCTTC. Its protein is CASSTPHNYGYTF.

The CDR3 sequence is CSARLAGGQGTPPDTQYF. The CDR3 DNA reads TGCAGTGCCCGTCTAGCGGGAGGGCAGGGCACCCCCCCAGATACGCAGTATTTT. The chain links TRBV20-1 to TRBJ2-3; 12 bases align to TRBD2. V trimming: 6 bases; J trimming: 4 bases; junction bases outside the gene matches: 17. Germline lookup yields CDR1 DFQATT and CDR2 SNEGSKA (reference sequence). The length of the CDR3 is 18 residues.

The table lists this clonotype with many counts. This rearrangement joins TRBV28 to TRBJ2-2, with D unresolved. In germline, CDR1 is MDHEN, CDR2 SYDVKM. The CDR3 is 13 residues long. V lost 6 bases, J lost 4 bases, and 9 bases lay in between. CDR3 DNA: TGTGCCAGCAGCCCCCCCCTCACCGGGGAGCTGTTTTTT. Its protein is CASSPPLTGELFF.

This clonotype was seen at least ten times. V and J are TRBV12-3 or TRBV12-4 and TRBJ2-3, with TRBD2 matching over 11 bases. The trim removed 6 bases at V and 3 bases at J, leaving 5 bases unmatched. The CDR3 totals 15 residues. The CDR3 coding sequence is TGTGCCAGCAGATTCCGACTAGCGGGAACAGATACGCAGTATTTT. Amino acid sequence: CASRFRLAGTDTQYF.

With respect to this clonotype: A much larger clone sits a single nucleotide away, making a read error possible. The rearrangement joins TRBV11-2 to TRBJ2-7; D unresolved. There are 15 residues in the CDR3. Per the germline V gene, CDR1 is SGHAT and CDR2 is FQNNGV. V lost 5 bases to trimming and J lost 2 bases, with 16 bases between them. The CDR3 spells CASSRISTSTYEQYF. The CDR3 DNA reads TGTGCCAGCAGCCGCATTAGCACAAGTACCTACGAGCAGTACTTC.

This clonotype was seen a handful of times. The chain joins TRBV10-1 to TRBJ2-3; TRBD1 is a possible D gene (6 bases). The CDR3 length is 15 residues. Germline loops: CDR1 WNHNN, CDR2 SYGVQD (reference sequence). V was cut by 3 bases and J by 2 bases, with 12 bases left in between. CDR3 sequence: CASSESGGPTDTQYF. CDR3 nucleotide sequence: TGCGCCAGCAGTGAATCTGGGGGCCCCACAGATACGCAGTATTTT.

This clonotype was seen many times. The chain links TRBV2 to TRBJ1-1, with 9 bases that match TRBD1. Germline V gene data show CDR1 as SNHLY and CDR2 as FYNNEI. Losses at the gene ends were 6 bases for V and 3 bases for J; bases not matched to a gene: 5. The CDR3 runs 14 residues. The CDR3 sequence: CASSLDRGDTEAFF. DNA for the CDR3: TGTGCCAGCAGCCTCGACAGGGGGGACACTGAAGCTTTCTTT.

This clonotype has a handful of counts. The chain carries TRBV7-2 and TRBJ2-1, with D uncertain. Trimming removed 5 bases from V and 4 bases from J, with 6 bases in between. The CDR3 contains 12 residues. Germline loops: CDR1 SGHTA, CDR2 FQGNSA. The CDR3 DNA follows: TGTGCCAGCAGCCCCCGTTACAATGAGCAGTTCTTC. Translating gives CASSPRYNEQFF.

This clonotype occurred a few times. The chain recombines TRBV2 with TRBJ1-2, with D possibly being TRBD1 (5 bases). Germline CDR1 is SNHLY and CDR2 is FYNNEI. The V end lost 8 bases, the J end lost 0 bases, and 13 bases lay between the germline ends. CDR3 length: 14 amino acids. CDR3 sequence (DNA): TGTGCCAGCCAGGGATTACTAGCTAACTATGGCTACACCTTC. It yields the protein CASQGLLANYGYTF.

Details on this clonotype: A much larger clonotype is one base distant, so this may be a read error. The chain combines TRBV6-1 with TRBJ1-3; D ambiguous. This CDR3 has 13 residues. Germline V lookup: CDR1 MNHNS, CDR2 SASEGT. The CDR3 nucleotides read TGTGCCAGCAAGGCGGCTTCTGGAAACATCATATATTTT. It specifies CASKAASGNIIYF.